The 20 T cell receptor beta chains in this list originate from one sample, sequenced in a study of cytomegalovirus exposure and HLA in healthy donors. The PCR ran on 60 Vbeta and 13 Jbeta primers. Using immunoSEQ multiplex PCR, the repertoire was profiled, and TCRdb retains in-frame clones only, with some absent. The profile shows about 220,000 clones, over 65% of them singletons. Material: PBMCs. These receptors were collected from a man younger than 35 in good health and CMV-seronegative.

The chain links TRBV15 to TRBJ2-2; D is unclear. V was clipped by 3 bases and J by 0 bases, with 11 bases between them. The germline V gene encodes CDR1 LNHNV and CDR2 YYDKDF (reference sequence). This CDR3 is 16 amino acids long. The CDR3 DNA sequence: TGTGCCACCAGCAGCGACACGTTCGCGAACACCGGGGAGCTGTTTTTT. It yields the protein CATSSDTFANTGELFF.

This chain uses TRBV9 with TRBJ2-1, with D unclear. Germline values: CDR1 SGDLS, CDR2 YYNGEE. The V gene lost 4 bases and the J gene lost 7 bases, with 9 bases spanning the gap. This CDR3 has 12 amino acids. The CDR3 region is CASSRVRNEQFF. Here the CDR3 DNA reads TGTGCCAGCAGCAGAGTGAGGAATGAGCAGTTCTTC.

V usage is TRBV15 and J usage is TRBJ2-7; D unclear. V was clipped by 0 bases and J by 7 bases, with 13 bases between them. Germline V gene data show CDR1 as LNHNV and CDR2 as YYDKDF (reference sequence). The CDR3 sequence is 14 residues long. DNA of the CDR3: TGTGCCACCAGCAGAGATTGGTTTAGAGGAGAGCAGTACTTC. Translation gives CATSRDWFRGEQYF. Based on the CDR3 plus reference TRBV15 and TRBJ2-7, the full variable domain is DAMVIQNPRYQVTQFGKPVTLSCSQTLNHNVMYWYQQKSSQAPKLLFHYYDKDFNNEADTPDNFQSRRPNTSFCFLDIRSPGLGDTAMYLCATSRDWFRGEQYFGPGTRLTVT.

CDR3 bases: TGTGCCTGGAGTTTAGTCTTGAACACTGAAGCTTTCTTT. Translating gives CAWSLVLNTEAFF. The chain has TRBV30 and TRBJ1-1; D gene uncertain. Germline CDR1 is GTSNPN and CDR2 is SVGIG (reference sequence). CDR3 length equals 13 residues. V was shortened by 2 bases and J by 0 bases, with 7 bases between the two germline ends.

This rearrangement joins TRBV5-6 to TRBJ2-7; D remains unclear. Per germline, CDR1 SGHDT and CDR2 YYEEEE. Trimming removed 1 base at V and 1 base at J, with 9 bases between. The CDR3 has 14 residues. In DNA, the CDR3 is TGTGCCAGCAGCTTGTTATACAATTCCTACGAGCAGTACTTC. Translated: CASSLLYNSYEQYF.

The genes are TRBV28 and TRBJ2-5; 8 bases agree with TRBD2. Germline V gives CDR1 MDHEN, CDR2 SYDVKM. The CDR3 runs to 15 residues. V was pared by 3 bases and J by 1 base, with 4 bases of the junction left unmatched. DNA of the CDR3: TGTGCCAGCAGTTTCGCTAGCGGGCCCCAAGAGACCCAGTACTTC. Protein product: CASSFASGPQETQYF.

The chain uses TRBV30 and TRBJ1-2; 11 bases fit TRBD1. J gave up 10 bases and V 1 base, and 8 bases lay outside the gene matches. This CDR3 region has 14 residues. Germline lookup yields CDR1 GTSNPN and CDR2 SVGIG (reference sequence). This CDR3 reads CAWSETGQGDDYTF. For the CDR3, the DNA is TGTGCCTGGAGTGAAACGGGACAGGGGGATGACTACACCTTC.

The J gene is TRBJ1-1, the V gene TRBV28, with TRBD1 matching over 7 bases. The trim removed 7 bases at V and 0 bases at J, leaving 20 bases unmatched. Germline CDR1 is MDHEN and CDR2 is SYDVKM. The CDR3 contains 19 residues. The CDR3 reads CASTSARWTGGWVNTEAFF. CDR3 sequence (DNA): TGTGCCAGCACCTCCGCCAGGTGGACAGGTGGTTGGGTGAACACTGAAGCTTTCTTT.

The rearrangement links TRBV6-1 to TRBJ2-7, with D perhaps matching TRBD1 (7 bases). Trimming removed 6 bases at V and 6 bases at J, with 18 bases between. The CDR3 is 14 residues long. The germline gives CDR1 MNHNS, CDR2 SASEGT. DNA of the CDR3: TGTGCCAGCAGGGAGGGGGCAGGGTTGAGCGAGCAGTACTTC. This translates into CASREGAGLSEQYF.

The chain links TRBV6-1 to TRBJ2-7, with D possibly being TRBD1 (6 bases). CDR3 length: 15 amino acids. From germline, CDR1 is MNHNS and CDR2 SASEGT. The V gene lost 3 bases and the J gene lost 3 bases, with 15 bases spanning the gap. The CDR3 DNA reads as TGTGCCAGCAGTGAGCGACAGGCAGGTTTCTACGAGCAGTACTTC. This encodes CASSERQAGFYEQYF.

The CDR3 sequence is CASSRLAASTDTQYF. DNA of the CDR3: TGTGCCAGTAGTAGACTAGCGGCTAGCACAGATACGCAGTATTTT. The chain joins TRBV19 to TRBJ2-3; TRBD2 matches 9 bases. Trimming at V came to 4 bases and at J to 0 bases, leaving 2 bases not matched to a gene. Germline loops: CDR1 LNHDA, CDR2 SQIVND (reference sequence). This CDR3 spans 15 amino acids.

V usage is TRBV6-1 and J usage is TRBJ2-7; TRBD1 agrees at 8 bases. The V gene end was trimmed by 4 bases and the J gene end by 0 bases; junction bases not matched to a gene: 5. Germline V gene lookup returns CDR1 MNHNS and CDR2 SASEGT. The CDR3 extends over 15 amino acids. The CDR3 DNA follows: TGTGCCAGCAGTGTCGGACAGGGAACCTCCTACGAGCAGTACTTC. Protein product: CASSVGQGTSYEQYF.

This clone was seen once. One end of the junction varies from germline; a read error may be responsible. V usage is TRBV7-7 and J usage is TRBJ2-7, with D perhaps matching TRBD2 (6 bases). This CDR3 has 15 residues. The germline gives CDR1 SSHAT, CDR2 FNYEAQ (reference sequence). The CDR3 reads CASSPQVGGVYEQYF. Here the CDR3 DNA reads TGTGCTAGCAGCCCACAGGTCGGGGGTGTCTACGAGCAGTACTTC. The entire variable domain, with the rest obtained from reference TRBV7-7 and TRBJ2-7, is as follows: GAGVSQSPRYKVTKRGQDVTLRCDPISSHATLYWYQQALGQGPEFLTYFNYEAQPDKSGLPSDRFSAERPEGSISTLTIQRTEQRDSAMYRCASSPQVGGVYEQYFGPGTRLTVT.

This chain connects TRBV6-1 to TRBJ1-1; D is possibly TRBD1 (6 bases). Between the trimmed V and J ends, which lost 0 bases and 7 bases, there was a span of 9 bases. There are 13 residues in the CDR3. CDR1 MNHNS and CDR2 SASEGT come from the germline V gene. In DNA form, the CDR3 reads TGTGCCAGCAGTGAAGCCCACAGGGTTGAAGCTTTCTTT. Translated: CASSEAHRVEAFF.

This chain uses TRBV27 with TRBJ2-5; D unresolved. Germline V lookup: CDR1 MNHEY, CDR2 SMNVEV (reference sequence). The CDR3 extends over 9 amino acids. V was shortened by 11 bases and J by 9 bases, with 10 bases between the two germline ends. Here the CDR3 DNA reads TGTGCCGATAAGGCGGCCCAGTACTTC. Translating it yields CADKAAQYF.

This chain connects TRBV4-2 to TRBJ2-2, with 8 nucleotides matching TRBD2. CDR3 size: 16 residues. J was trimmed by 4 bases and V by 2 bases; bases with no gene match: 6. Germline V gives CDR1 LGHNA, CDR2 YNFKEQ. The CDR3 region has the DNA TGTGCCAGCAGCCAACCCGGACTAGCCCCCACCGGGGAGCTGTTTTTT. It specifies CASSQPGLAPTGELFF.

The chain links TRBV18 to TRBJ1-4, with 7 bases aligning to TRBD1. In germline, CDR1 is KGHSH, CDR2 LQKENI. V was clipped by 3 bases and J by 5 bases; unmatched bases: 3. CDR3 length equals 14 residues. The CDR3 sequence: CASSPGQSNEKLFF. In DNA form, the CDR3 reads TGTGCCAGCTCACCGGGACAGAGCAATGAAAAACTGTTTTTT.

This sequence joins TRBV9 and TRBJ2-7; TRBD1 is a possible D gene (6 bases). Germline CDR1 reads SGDLS; CDR2 reads YYNGEE. V lost 0 bases and J 0 bases, leaving 13 bases between the germline ends. CDR3 size: 16 residues. The CDR3 bases are TGTGCCAGCAGCGTAGGAACAGGGTTGGGCTCCTACGAGCAGTACTTC. It is translated as CASSVGTGLGSYEQYF.

V usage is TRBV7-9 and J usage is TRBJ2-5, with D perhaps matching TRBD2 (5 bases). The CDR3 has 14 residues. Trimming shortened V by 2 bases and J by 5 bases, and 12 bases separated the two germline ends. Germline V CDR1 and CDR2: SEHNR, FQNEAQ (reference sequence). CDR3 region: CASSLRAGGETQYF. The CDR3 DNA is TGTGCCAGCAGCTTAAGGGCGGGTGGGGAGACCCAGTACTTC.

The chain couples TRBV6-1 to TRBJ1-5; D possibly corresponds to TRBD1 (5 bases). With 2 bases removed from V and 4 bases from J, the gap between germline ends came to 15 bases. Germline V gene sequence: CDR1 MNHNS, CDR2 SASEGT. The CDR3 runs to 16 residues. This chain's CDR3 is CASSELGLIGNQPQHF. CDR3 nucleotide sequence: TGTGCCAGCAGTGAATTGGGGCTAATCGGGAATCAGCCCCAGCATTTT.